This TCR beta chain emerged from a study of post-analysis software for immune sequencing data. In the case of this clonotype: What it binds is unknown.

CDR3 length equals 15 residues. CDR1 is SGHRS, CDR2 YFSETQ, per germline. V shed 1 base and J 11 bases; nucleotides not matched to a gene: 13. The authors incorporated unique molecular identifiers into the TCR beta cDNA libraries. Starting from roughly 1 to 10 million T cells, the study yielded roughly 0.5 million cDNA molecules. TCRdb re-called the PCR reads through MiXCR, storing one row per CDR3 protein. The top ten hold under 5.5% of the sample, which has a few hundred thousand distinct CDR3 sequences, 35% to 40% seen once. General study findings and limits: Comparison of patients with controls showed roughly five TRBV segments more frequent in patients, TRBV5-6, TRBV5-1 and TRBV20-1 among them. Controls showed significantly higher normalized Chao1 diversity than did multiple sclerosis patients. F measure grouped same-batch samples tightly together.

Source material: blood. V and J are TRBV5-1 and TRBJ2-5, with TRBD1 matching 8 bases. This clonotype was obtained from a girl between 10 and 17 years old with multiple sclerosis. CDR3: CASSLFYRGKNEQYF. Here the CDR3 DNA reads TGCGCCAGCAGCTTGTTTTACAGGGGGAAGAATGAGCAGTACTTC.